These T cell receptor gamma chains were read from a single sample in a study of γδ T cells in repeated Plasmodium falciparum infection. TCRdb re-called the multiplex PCR reads via CATT. The repertoire includes approximately 25,000 gamma-chain clones, 3% of them detected once, and roughly a third sits in the top ten. The sequencing sample was made of gamma-delta T cells from blood. The origin of the receptors is a pool of human donors (malaria-infected and uninfected, not separated). Each CDR3 is given with its conserved first and last residue. Each size is once, few, many, or a class for an expanded clone.

TRGV5	TRGJ1/TRGJ2	many	TGTGCCACCTGGGACAGGCCCGTCCGCCTTTATAAGAAACTCTTT	CATWDRPVRLYKKLF
TRGV9	TRGJ1/TRGJ2	many	TGTGCCTTGTGGGAGGTCCCCCTCAAGAAACTCTTT	CALWEVPLKKLF
TRGV8	TRGJP2	many	TGTGCCACCTGGGACCGAGCGGATAGTAGTGATTGGATCAAGACGTTT	CATWDRADSSDWIKTF
TRGV3	TRGJ1/TRGJ2	many	TGTGCCACCTGGGTCACAGAGGATTATAAGAAACTCTTT	CATWVTEDYKKLF
TRGV8	TRGJ1/TRGJ2	many	TGTGCCACCTGGGATAGCCGGGATTATAAGAAACTCTTT	CATWDSRDYKKLF
TRGV2	TRGJ1/TRGJ2	many	TGTGCCACCTGGGACGGGCCGCCATCATATTATAAGAAACTCTTT	CATWDGPPSYYKKLF
TRGV4	TRGJ1/TRGJ2	many	TGTGCCACCTGGGATGGGATTAATTATTATAAGAAACTCTTT	CATWDGINYYKKLF
TRGV4	TRGJ1/TRGJ2	medium-sized	TGTGCCACCTGGGATGGGCACTTGAGGAAACTCTTT	CATWDGHLRKLF
TRGV8	TRGJ1/TRGJ2	many	TGTGCCACCTGGGATCGGTATTATTATAAGAAACTCTTT	CATWDRYYYKKLF
TRGV2	TRGJ1/TRGJ2	many	TGTGCCACCTGGGACTCTTATTATAAGAAACTCTTT	CATWDSYYKKLF
TRGV5	TRGJ1/TRGJ2	many	TGTGCCACCTGGGGCCTAGGAGGGTATAAGAAACTCTTT	CATWGLGGYKKLF
TRGV3	TRGJP2	many	TGTGCCACCTGGGACAGGCGGGGGGGTAGTGATTGGATCAAGACGTTT	CATWDRRGGSDWIKTF
TRGV9	TRGJ1/TRGJ2	large	TGTGCCTTGTGGGAGGACTATTATAAGAAACTCTTT	CALWEDYYKKLF
TRGV4	TRGJ1/TRGJ2	many	TGTGCCACCTGGCTATATTATTATAAGAAACTCTTT	CATWLYYYKKLF
TRGV8	TRGJ1/TRGJ2	many	TGTGCCACCTGGGGGGCGGGGTACTATAAGAAACTCTTT	CATWGAGYYKKLF
TRGV9	TRGJ1/TRGJ2	many	TGTGCCTTGTGGGAGGGGCCCTATTATAAGAAACTCTTT	CALWEGPYYKKLF
TRGV8	TRGJP1	many	TGTGCCACCTGGGCCCTCGCACACAACACTGGTTGGTTCAAGATATTT	CATWALAHNTGWFKIF
TRGV9	TRGJ1/TRGJ2	many	TGTGCCTTGTGGGAGTTGGATTATAAGAAACTCTTT	CALWELDYKKLF
TRGV3	TRGJ1/TRGJ2	many	TGTGCCACCTGGACCGTTAACTATAAGAAACTCTTT	CATWTVNYKKLF
TRGV9	TRGJ1/TRGJ2	many	TGTGCCTTGTGGGAGGTGCTGCCCTGGAGTCATAAGAAACTCTTT	CALWEVLPWSHKKLF